These 18 T cell receptor beta chains share one sample of origin, sequenced in a study of blood T cell repertoires in COVID-19. Produced via immunoSEQ multiplex PCR; TCRdb's table is partial and in-frame only. This table has approximately 300,000 clones, over 75% appearing once. The specimen was PBMCs or T cells enriched from blood (not recorded which). The receptor source for this set is a woman younger than 35 who had recovered from COVID-19.

The chain has TRBV29-1 and TRBJ2-3; TRBD2 is a possible D gene (6 bases). Between the trimmed V and J ends, which lost 0 bases and 0 bases, there was a span of 13 bases. The germline CDR1 and CDR2 sequences are SQVTM and ANQGSEA. The CDR3 runs 16 residues. The CDR3 DNA sequence: TGCAGCGTTGAAGACTATACTAGCCGAAGCACAGATACGCAGTATTTT. Its protein is CSVEDYTSRSTDTQYF.

The J gene is TRBJ1-1, the V gene TRBV27, with 7 bases fitting TRBD1. Germline CDR1 MNHEY, CDR2 SMNVEV (reference sequence). Unmatched junction bases numbered 7, after V lost 5 bases and J lost 1 base. This CDR3 is 15 amino acids long. The DNA for the CDR3 is TGTGCCAGCAGTGCCAGACAGGGATCGAACACTGAAGCTTTCTTT. Amino acid sequence: CASSARQGSNTEAFF.

This chain connects TRBV30 to TRBJ1-1; D call uncertain. The germline V gene encodes CDR1 GTSNPN and CDR2 SVGIG (reference sequence). Trimming pared 3 bases from V and 4 bases from J, leaving 12 bases between. This CDR3 spans 13 amino acids. Written as DNA, the CDR3 is TGTGCCTGGAGCTCGTTGAGAGGCACTGAAGCTTTCTTT. This translates into CAWSSLRGTEAFF.

The chain is built from TRBV14 and TRBJ1-5; 8 nucleotides agree with TRBD1. The V gene's germline CDR1 is SGHDN and CDR2 FVKESK. CDR3 length: 15 residues. J lost 7 bases, V lost 5 bases, and 10 bases had no gene match. CDR3 sequence: CASSLTGAPRQPQHF. The DNA of the CDR3 is TGTGCCAGCAGCTTGACAGGGGCCCCAAGGCAGCCCCAGCATTTT.

The rearrangement joins TRBV28 to TRBJ1-2; D might be TRBD1 (6 bases). Germline lookup yields CDR1 MDHEN and CDR2 SYDVKM. The V end was cut by 4 bases, the J end by 2 bases, with 17 bases between. The length of the CDR3 is 16 residues. The CDR3 sequence: CASSSTILTGNYGYTF. The DNA for the CDR3 is TGTGCCAGCAGTTCAACCATACTCACAGGGAACTATGGCTACACCTTC.

This chain uses TRBV6-5 with TRBJ1-2; maybe TRBD1 (6 bases). Germline loops: CDR1 MNHEY, CDR2 SVGAGI. V lost 2 bases and J lost 11, with 18 bases in between. The CDR3 spans 14 residues. The CDR3 DNA follows: TGTGCCAGCAGTTACGCGTCACAGGGTTCAGGTTACACCTTC. Translating gives CASSYASQGSGYTF.

The V gene is TRBV29-1, the J gene TRBJ1-4, with 12 bases fitting TRBD1. CDR1 is SQVTM and CDR2 is ANQGSEA in the germline V gene. J was trimmed by 6 bases and V by 5 bases; bases with no gene match: 7. This CDR3 is 15 amino acids long. Written as DNA, the CDR3 is TGCAGCGTTCAGGGGACAGGGGGCGCTTATGAAAAACTGTTTTTT. It specifies CSVQGTGGAYEKLFF.

This chain links TRBV28 with TRBJ1-3, with 9 bases lining up with TRBD1. CDR3 length: 16 amino acids. Germline V gene data show CDR1 as MDHEN and CDR2 as SYDVKM. V was clipped by 5 bases and J by 2 bases; unmatched bases: 7. DNA of the CDR3: TGTGCCAGCAGTCCTTCGGGACAGGGTACTGGAAACACCATATATTTT. As protein: CASSPSGQGTGNTIYF.

The genes are TRBV2 and TRBJ1-4; TRBD1 agrees at 7 bases. Germline V gene data show CDR1 as SNHLY and CDR2 as FYNNEI. Losses at the gene ends were 9 bases for V and 4 bases for J; bases not matched to a gene: 14. This CDR3 has 16 residues. The CDR3 sequence: CASSEDRSLLNEKLFF. In DNA form, the CDR3 reads TGTGCCAGTAGCGAGGACAGGAGTTTACTTAATGAAAAACTGTTTTTT.

The chain has TRBV29-1 and TRBJ1-1, with D uncertain. Germline CDR1 SQVTM, CDR2 ANQGSEA. V lost 4 bases and J lost 2, with 8 bases in between. The CDR3 consists of 12 residues. The CDR3 sequence is CSVADYNTEAFF. The CDR3, as DNA: TGCAGCGTTGCCGACTACAACACTGAAGCTTTCTTT.

A single count supports this clone. V is TRBV27 and J is TRBJ1-2; unclear D gene. The V gene lost 5 bases and the J gene lost 3 bases, with 13 bases spanning the gap. This CDR3 is 14 amino acids long. Germline CDR1 and CDR2: MNHEY and SMNVEV (reference sequence). CDR3 sequence: CASSPSMGDYGYTF. CDR3 DNA sequence: TGTGCCAGCAGTCCCTCTATGGGCGACTATGGCTACACCTTC.

V and J are TRBV3-1 (or the pseudogene TRBV3-2) and TRBJ2-2, with D perhaps TRBD1 (5 bases). Trimming took 4 bases from V and 0 from J, leaving 9 bases between them. CDR3 length: 15 residues. Germline-derived CDR1 and CDR2 are LGHDT and YNNKEL (reference sequence). The CDR3 DNA follows: TGTGCCAGCAGCCTTTTAGGGGCGAACACCGGGGAGCTGTTTTTT. Translation: CASSLLGANTGELFF.

The V and J genes are TRBV19 and TRBJ1-4; D is unresolved. CDR1 LNHDA and CDR2 SQIVND come from the germline V gene (reference sequence). The CDR3 runs 13 residues. Trimming took off 7 bases at V and 3 bases at J, with 9 bases between the two ends. The CDR3 spells CASTGSSNEKLFF. The CDR3 nucleotides are TGTGCCAGTACGGGGTCTTCTAATGAAAAACTGTTTTTT.

The rearrangement uses TRBV5-5 and TRBJ1-2; the match to TRBD1 covers 8 bases. This CDR3 contains 14 residues. Unmatched junction bases numbered 11, after V lost 8 bases and J lost 5 bases. Germline V gene sequence: CDR1 SGHKS, CDR2 YYEKEE (reference sequence). CDR3 DNA sequence: TGTGCCAGTGAAATCGGACAGGGCAGATATGGCTACACCTTC. Its protein product is CASEIGQGRYGYTF.

The chain carries TRBV30 and TRBJ2-6, with a tentative D call TRBD2 (6 bases). Germline V gene lookup returns CDR1 GTSNPN and CDR2 SVGIG (reference sequence). This CDR3 has 17 amino acids. Deletions cut 4 bases from V and 2 bases from J, with 18 bases between. The CDR3 DNA reads as TGTGCCTGGACCCCGGGACTCACAATGCCTGGGGCCAACGTCCTGACTTTC. This encodes CAWTPGLTMPGANVLTF.

V gene TRBV7-2 combines with J gene TRBJ2-7; 11 nucleotides line up with TRBD2. Germline loops: CDR1 SGHTA, CDR2 FQGNSA. V lost 2 bases and J lost 0; bases outside the gene matches: 9. This CDR3 spans 18 amino acids. The CDR3 coding sequence is TGTGCCAGCAGCTTAAGGTCCAGACTAGCGGGGAGCTCCTACGAGCAGTACTTC. Its translation is CASSLRSRLAGSSYEQYF.

The rearrangement uses TRBV2 and TRBJ2-5; a possible D gene is TRBD1 (5 bases). The CDR3 has 16 residues. Germline CDR1 and CDR2: SNHLY and FYNNEI. V lost 7 bases and J 5 bases, leaving 23 bases between the germline ends. The CDR3 nucleotides are TGTGCCAGCATCCGGACCGGTGGGGCCTTTGGGGAGACCCAGTACTTC. Amino acid sequence: CASIRTGGAFGETQYF.

This chain joins TRBV3-1 (or the pseudogene TRBV3-2) and TRBJ1-2; the D is unclear. The germline CDR1 and CDR2 sequences are LGHDT and YNNKEL (reference sequence). Trimming took 1 base from V and 2 from J, leaving 5 bases between them. The CDR3 runs 13 residues. The DNA for the CDR3 is TGTGCCAGCAGCCAAGTCCCGAACTATGGCTACACCTTC. Amino acids: CASSQVPNYGYTF.